These 11 T cell receptor beta chains share one sample of origin, sequenced in a study of somatic mutations in cytotoxic T cells in rheumatoid arthritis. Sequencing was performed with immunoSEQ multiplex PCR; in TCRdb, only in-frame clones are kept and a portion is missing. The sample has around 16,000 clones; just under 80% are singletons. The sample was CD8+ T cells sorted from blood. These receptors were taken from an adult with rheumatoid arthritis.

The V call is TRBV7-9, the J call TRBJ2-1, with TRBD2 as a possible D gene (5 bases). The ends were cut back, 2 bases at V and 5 bases at J, with 7 bases in the middle. The CDR3 totals 13 residues. Germline V CDR1 and CDR2: SEHNR, FQNEAQ (reference sequence). The CDR3 DNA reads TGTGCCAGCAGCTTAAGCGGACACAATGAGCAGTTCTTC. Its translation: CASSLSGHNEQFF.

This clone was seen a single time. The rearrangement joins TRBV10-3 to TRBJ1-1, with D tentatively TRBD1 (5 bases). This CDR3 region has 14 residues. The V gene's germline CDR1 is ENHRY and CDR2 SYGVKD. V lost 2 bases to trimming and J lost 4 bases, with 11 bases between them. CDR3 in DNA: TGTGCCATCAGTGAGGACAGCTCAGTCACTGAAGCTTTCTTT. Encoded protein: CAISEDSSVTEAFF.

The chain has TRBV29-1 and TRBJ2-7, with D possibly being TRBD1 (6 bases). The CDR3 covers 12 residues. V was pared by 1 base and J by 6 bases, with 10 bases between. Germline CDR1 SQVTM, CDR2 ANQGSEA. The DNA of the CDR3 is TGCAGCGTTGAAGGGACAGCGGCCGAGCAGTACTTC. Translating it yields CSVEGTAAEQYF.

This chain uses TRBV7-6 with TRBJ1-1; D is perhaps TRBD1 (6 bases). The CDR3 runs to 15 residues. CDR1 is SGHVS and CDR2 is FNYEAQ in the germline V gene. V was clipped by 4 bases and J by 4 bases, with 16 bases between them. The CDR3, as DNA: TGTGCCAGCAGCTCGAGGGGGGGAAGGGGCACTGAAGCTTTCTTT. Its protein product is CASSSRGGRGTEAFF.

V and J are TRBV4-1 and TRBJ2-1, with 8 bases aligning to TRBD2. The CDR3 has 16 amino acids. Germline V lookup: CDR1 MGHRA, CDR2 YSYEKL. With 3 bases clipped from V and 0 bases from J, the junction kept 4 bases outside the gene matches. CDR3 DNA: TGCGCCAGCAGCCACGAAAGCGGGAGCTCCTACAATGAGCAGTTCTTC. As protein: CASSHESGSSYNEQFF.

The V and J genes are TRBV7-9 and TRBJ2-7; 9 bases are a match to TRBD1. CDR3 length: 17 residues. The V gene's germline CDR1 is SEHNR and CDR2 FQNEAQ (reference sequence). Germline trimming cut 5 bases from V and 0 bases from J; bases unmatched to any gene: 11. This CDR3 reads CASSPGQGGILSYEQYF. The DNA for the CDR3 is TGTGCCAGCAGCCCGGGACAGGGTGGGATTCTCTCCTACGAGCAGTACTTC. The full variable domain, rest sourced from reference TRBV7-9 and TRBJ2-7, is DTGVSQNPRHKITKRGQNVTFRCDPISEHNRLYWYRQTLGQGPEFLTYFQNEAQLEKSRLLSDRFSAERPKGSFSTLEIQRTEQGDSAMYLCASSPGQGGILSYEQYFGPGTRLTVT.

The rearrangement links TRBV2 to TRBJ2-7; 8 bases map to TRBD1. Germline V gives CDR1 SNHLY, CDR2 FYNNEI. This CDR3 is 16 amino acids long. V shed 6 bases and J 6 bases; nucleotides not matched to a gene: 16. The CDR3 sequence: CASSETTPPGGVEQYF. The DNA of the CDR3 is TGTGCCAGCAGCGAAACCACACCTCCAGGGGGCGTCGAGCAGTACTTC.

The chain has TRBV10-3 and TRBJ2-7; a possible D gene is TRBD2 (6 bases). CDR1 ENHRY and CDR2 SYGVKD come from the germline V gene. Trimming cost V 0 bases and J 2 bases, with 8 bases left between them. The CDR3 is made up of 14 amino acids. The CDR3: CAISESGGPYEQYF. The CDR3 DNA is TGTGCCATCAGTGAGTCGGGAGGTCCCTACGAGCAGTACTTC.

J is TRBJ2-1 and V is TRBV5-1; 7 nucleotides agree with TRBD1. The germline V gene encodes CDR1 SGHRS and CDR2 YFSETQ. V trimming: 4 bases; J trimming: 2 bases; junction bases outside the gene matches: 3. CDR3 length: 14 amino acids. The CDR3 here is CASSPTGTYNEQFF. The CDR3 bases are TGCGCCAGCAGCCCGACAGGGACCTACAATGAGCAGTTCTTC.

This chain connects TRBV27 to TRBJ2-4, with 8 bases lining up with TRBD2. Germline V lookup: CDR1 MNHEY, CDR2 SMNVEV (reference sequence). V trimming: 0 bases; J trimming: 12 bases; junction bases outside the gene matches: 13. This CDR3 spans 16 amino acids. The CDR3 reads CASSLSFGTRASTQYF. For the CDR3, the DNA is TGTGCCAGCAGTTTATCGTTCGGGACTAGGGCTTCTACTCAGTACTTC.

The V gene is TRBV7-9, the J gene TRBJ2-7, with 10 bases matching TRBD2. The CDR3 loop spans 16 amino acids. Trimming cost V 0 bases and J 1 base; bases outside gene matches: 3. Germline V CDR1 and CDR2: SEHNR, FQNEAQ (reference sequence). CDR3 nucleotide sequence: TGTGCCAGCAGCTTAGCGCTAGCGGGAGTATCCTACGAGCAGTACTTC. Protein: CASSLALAGVSYEQYF.